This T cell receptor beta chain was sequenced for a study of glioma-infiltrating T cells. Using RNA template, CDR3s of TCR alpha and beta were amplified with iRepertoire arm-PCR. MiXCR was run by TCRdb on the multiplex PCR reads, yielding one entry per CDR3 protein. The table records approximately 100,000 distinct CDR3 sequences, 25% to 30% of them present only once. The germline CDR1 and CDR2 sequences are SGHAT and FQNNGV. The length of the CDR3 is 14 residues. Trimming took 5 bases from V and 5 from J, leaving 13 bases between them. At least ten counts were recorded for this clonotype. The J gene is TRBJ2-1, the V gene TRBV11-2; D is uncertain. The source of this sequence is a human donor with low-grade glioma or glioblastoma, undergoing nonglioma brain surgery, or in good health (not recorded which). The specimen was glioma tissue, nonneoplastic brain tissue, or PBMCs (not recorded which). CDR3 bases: TGTGCCAGCAGCCTCAGTACACTTCACAATGAGCAGTTCTTC. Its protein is CASSLSTLHNEQFF.